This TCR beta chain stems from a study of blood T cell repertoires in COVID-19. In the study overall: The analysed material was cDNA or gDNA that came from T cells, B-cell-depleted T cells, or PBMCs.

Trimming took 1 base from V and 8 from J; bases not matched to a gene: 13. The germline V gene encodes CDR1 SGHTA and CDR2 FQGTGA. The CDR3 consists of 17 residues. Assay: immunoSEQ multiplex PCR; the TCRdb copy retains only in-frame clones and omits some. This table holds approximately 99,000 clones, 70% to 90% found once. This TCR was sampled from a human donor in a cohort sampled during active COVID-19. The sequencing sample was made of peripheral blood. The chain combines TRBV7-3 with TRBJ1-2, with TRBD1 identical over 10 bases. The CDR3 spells CASSLKGPGQGLEGYTF. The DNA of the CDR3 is TGTGCCAGCAGCTTAAAGGGACCGGGACAGGGGCTGGAGGGCTACACCTTC.